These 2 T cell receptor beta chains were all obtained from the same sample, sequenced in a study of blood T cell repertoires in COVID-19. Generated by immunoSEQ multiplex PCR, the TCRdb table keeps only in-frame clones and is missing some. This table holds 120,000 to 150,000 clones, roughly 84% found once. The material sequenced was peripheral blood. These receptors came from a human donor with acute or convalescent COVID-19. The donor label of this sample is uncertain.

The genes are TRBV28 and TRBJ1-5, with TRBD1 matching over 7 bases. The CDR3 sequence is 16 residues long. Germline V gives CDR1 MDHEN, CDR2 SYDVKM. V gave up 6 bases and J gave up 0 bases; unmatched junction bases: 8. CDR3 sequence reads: CASSSPTGDSNQPQHF. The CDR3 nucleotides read TGTGCCAGCAGCTCCCCTACAGGGGATAGCAATCAGCCCCAGCATTTT.

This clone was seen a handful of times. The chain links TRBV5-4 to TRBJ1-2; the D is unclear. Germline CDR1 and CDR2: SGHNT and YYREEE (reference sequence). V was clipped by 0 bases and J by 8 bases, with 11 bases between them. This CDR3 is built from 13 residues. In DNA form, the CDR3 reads TGTGCCAGCAGCTTGGACAGTTTAAGGGGCTACACCTTC. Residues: CASSLDSLRGYTF.